The T cell receptor beta chain described here comes from a study of early T cells in non-severe SARS-CoV-2 infection. Germline V gene sequence: CDR1 SEHNR, CDR2 FQNEAQ (reference sequence). The CDR3 spans 16 residues. The trim removed 1 base at V and 3 bases at J, leaving 7 bases unmatched. Tagging with unique molecular identifiers was applied to individual cDNA molecules. TCRdb re-analysed the 5' RACE reads in MiXCR, keeping a single row per CDR3 protein. Found here are roughly 63,000 distinct CDR3 sequences, 9.5% to 15% of them singletons; the top ten hold roughly 3.4%. This clonotype was detected only a few times.

The sequence was obtained from an adult who was a healthcare worker with PCR-confirmed SARS-CoV-2 infection or an uninfected control (not recorded which). The V call is TRBV7-9, the J call TRBJ1-1; 8 bases map to TRBD1. The material sequenced was whole blood. This chain's CDR3 is CASSLGQGALDTEAFF. The CDR3 nucleotides read TGTGCCAGCAGCTTAGGGCAGGGGGCCTTGGACACTGAAGCTTTCTTT.